The clone carrying this TCR beta chain appeared many times. Its specificity is unknown. This record belongs to a study of T cell repertoires in cytomegalovirus infection. The overall study: It can be stated that public TCR beta signatures indicated CMV infection as well as a matching HLA type.

CDR1 SEHNR and CDR2 FQNEAQ come from the germline V gene (reference sequence). Trimming took 5 bases from V and 0 from J, leaving 11 bases between them. The CDR3 totals 14 residues. TCRdb re-called the reads through MiXCR, storing one row per CDR3 protein. The sample lists about 400,000 distinct CDR3 sequences, roughly 20% occurring once. Notes on the study in general: Dominating the ex vivo response were TCR beta clonotypes that were CMV-specific and HLA-C-restricted. Totalled public TCR beta family frequency picked out people who carried CMV plus the relevant HLA.

The V gene is TRBV7-9, the J gene TRBJ2-7; no reliable D call. Sequenced: PBMCs. The TCR originated in a human donor in good health (CMV status not recorded). Some clones in this sample may be carry-over from other donors' samples. As DNA, the CDR3 is TGTGCCAGCAGCCTCTTACCCGACTCCTACGAGCAGTACTTC. It yields the protein CASSLLPDSYEQYF.